Each of the 16 T cell receptor beta chains below was sequenced from the same sample in a study of neurological immune-mediated disorders. TCRdb passed the 5' RACE reads through MiXCR, listing each CDR3 protein once. The table includes some 45,000 distinct CDR3 sequences, 10% to 15% detected once. Time point denoted: longitudinal time-point 2. Sequences were obtained from PBMCs. The receptor set was obtained from a male donor with HTLV-1-associated myelopathy (HAM/TSP).

The table lists this clonotype with many counts. The chain is built from TRBV6-5 and TRBJ2-1; no firm D call. The germline CDR1 and CDR2 sequences are MNHEY and SVGAGI. V lost 0 bases, J lost 4 bases, and 7 bases lay in between. The CDR3 runs to 14 residues. The CDR3 bases are TGTGCCAGCAGTTACTCTCCCGGGTACAATGAGCAGTTCTTC. Its translation is CASSYSPGYNEQFF.

This clonotype showed up many times. V gene TRBV14 combines with J gene TRBJ1-1; D is undetermined. Germline V lookup: CDR1 SGHDN, CDR2 FVKESK. The germline V and J ends were trimmed by 0 bases and 6 bases, with 20 bases remaining between them. The CDR3 totals 17 residues. The chain's CDR3 is CASSQDFLGEGYPEAFF. As DNA, the CDR3 is TGTGCCAGCAGCCAAGATTTCTTGGGCGAGGGATACCCTGAAGCTTTCTTT.

The rearrangement joins TRBV29-1 to TRBJ2-2; weak D call: TRBD2 (6 bases). V lost 7 bases and J lost 5, with 8 bases in between. This CDR3 is 11 amino acids long. The germline V gene has CDR1 SQVTM and CDR2 ANQGSEA. The CDR3 loop reads CSGSGTGELFF. CDR3 nucleotide sequence: TGCAGCGGAAGCGGGACCGGGGAGCTGTTTTTT.

V is TRBV27 and J is TRBJ2-4; D may be TRBD1 or TRBD2 (5 bases each). CDR3 size: 14 residues. Germline V gene lookup returns CDR1 MNHEY and CDR2 SMNVEV (reference sequence). Trimming pared 6 bases from V and 6 bases from J, leaving 15 bases between. DNA for the CDR3: TGTGCCAGCAGACGAGGGACGGCCGGAAACATTCAGTACTTC. The encoded protein is CASRRGTAGNIQYF.

This clonotype was detected ten times or more. The chain combines TRBV9 with TRBJ1-1; D uncertain. Germline-derived CDR1 and CDR2 are SGDLS and YYNGEE. The V gene lost 0 bases and the J gene lost 1 base, with 10 bases spanning the gap. The CDR3 covers 15 residues. Here the CDR3 DNA reads TGTGCCAGCAGCGTAGCCCTCACAGAGAACACTGAAGCTTTCTTT. This sequence encodes CASSVALTENTEAFF.

This clonotype turned up a few times. This rearrangement joins TRBV7-2 to TRBJ2-1; no clear D. Trimming removed 7 bases at V and 9 bases at J, with 1 base between. Germline loops: CDR1 SGHTA, CDR2 FQGNSA. CDR3 length: 8 amino acids. CDR3 in DNA: TGTGCCAGCATTGAGCAGTTCTTC. Its protein product is CASIEQFF.

This chain connects TRBV5-1 to TRBJ1-5; D unclear. This CDR3 region has 13 residues. With 2 bases removed from V and 5 bases from J, the gap between germline ends came to 8 bases. Germline V gene lookup returns CDR1 SGHRS and CDR2 YFSETQ. The CDR3 reads CASSFEGDQPQHF. The DNA for the CDR3 is TGCGCCAGCAGCTTCGAGGGAGATCAGCCCCAGCATTTT.

This clonotype was found many times. The rearrangement links TRBV20-1 to TRBJ2-1; D may be TRBD1 or TRBD2 (6 bases each). CDR3 length equals 15 residues. Germline V lookup: CDR1 DFQATT, CDR2 SNEGSKA (reference sequence). The V end lost 1 base, the J end lost 3 bases, and 13 bases lay between the germline ends. The CDR3 sequence: CSARVAGGGYNEQFF. The DNA for the CDR3 is TGCAGTGCTAGAGTCGCCGGGGGCGGCTACAATGAGCAGTTCTTC.

The chain combines TRBV27 with TRBJ2-3, with TRBD2 matching 13 bases. The CDR3 runs 19 residues. V was clipped by 2 bases and J by 4 bases; unmatched bases: 12. From germline, CDR1 is MNHEY and CDR2 SMNVEV (reference sequence). The CDR3 is CASSLAGLAGATGADTQYF. The CDR3 nucleotides are TGTGCCAGCAGTTTAGCCGGACTAGCGGGGGCCACGGGCGCAGATACGCAGTATTTT.

A word on this clonotype: A much larger clone is a single base away; this may be a read error. The genes are TRBV5-1 and TRBJ1-1; possible D gene TRBD1, 6 bases. Germline V CDR1 and CDR2: SGHRS, YFSETQ. This CDR3 is 15 amino acids long. The CDR3 reads CASSPGDAGDTEALF. CDR3 DNA: TGCGCCAGCAGCCCCGGGGATGCGGGGGACACTGAAGCTTTATTT. Supplemented by reference TRBV5-1 and TRBJ1-1, the full variable domain reads KAGVTQTPRYLIKTRGQQVTLSCSPISGHRSVSWYQQTPGQGLQFLFEYFSETQRNKGNFPGRFSGRQFSNSRSEMNVSTLELGDSALYLCASSPGDAGDTEALFGQGTRLTVV.

At least ten counts were recorded for this clonotype. The chain links TRBV29-1 to TRBJ2-5, with D perhaps assigned TRBD1 or TRBD2 (6 bases each). The V end lost 6 bases, the J end lost 5 bases, and 13 bases lay between the germline ends. From germline, CDR1 is SQVTM and CDR2 ANQGSEA. This CDR3 comprises 12 residues. The CDR3 here is CSVSEGGETQYF. The CDR3, as DNA: TGCAGCGTATCAGAAGGGGGGGAGACCCAGTACTTC.

About this clonotype: A much larger clone is a single base away; this may be a read error. The CDR3 sequence is CASSLAWTDNSPLHF. CDR3 DNA sequence: TGTGCCAGCAGCTTAGCGTGGACAGATAATTCACCCCTCCACTTT. The chain joins TRBV7-8 to TRBJ1-6, with D tentatively TRBD1 (6 bases). Germline V lookup: CDR1 SGHVS, CDR2 FQNEAQ. With 0 bases removed from V and 5 bases from J, the gap between germline ends came to 8 bases. This CDR3 has 15 residues. Looking up the rest from reference TRBV7-8 and TRBJ1-6 gives the full variable domain: GAGVSQSPRYKVAKRGQDVALRCDPISGHVSLFWYQQALGQGPEFLTYFQNEAQLDKSGLPSDRFFAERPEGSVSTLKIQRTQQEDSAVYLCASSLAWTDNSPLHFGNGTRLTVT.

This clonotype came up many times. V is TRBV7-2 and J is TRBJ1-1, with D tentatively TRBD1 (5 bases). This CDR3 comprises 14 residues. Germline CDR1 and CDR2: SGHTA and FQGNSA. Trimming left V 1 base short and J 3 bases short, with 9 bases between. Here the CDR3 DNA reads TGTGCCAGCAGCTTAGATGGGGGTTACACTGAAGCTTTCTTT. Translation gives CASSLDGGYTEAFF.

This clonotype was detected ten times or more. The chain recombines TRBV7-8 with TRBJ1-5; D ambiguous. V lost 2 bases to trimming and J lost 5 bases, with 7 bases between them. CDR1 and CDR2 from the germline V gene are SGHVS and FQNEAQ. CDR3 length: 13 residues. The CDR3 nucleotides are TGTGCCAGCAGCTTAAATCTGGATCAGCCCCAGCATTTT. Translating gives CASSLNLDQPQHF. The full variable domain, its missing parts supplied by reference TRBV7-8 and TRBJ1-5, is GAGVSQSPRYKVAKRGQDVALRCDPISGHVSLFWYQQALGQGPEFLTYFQNEAQLDKSGLPSDRFFAERPEGSVSTLKIQRTQQEDSAVYLCASSLNLDQPQHFGDGTRLSIL.

This clonotype was detected many times. The J gene is TRBJ1-5, the V gene TRBV20-1; maybe TRBD1 (6 bases). The germline V and J ends were trimmed by 2 bases and 9 bases, with 20 bases remaining between them. Germline V lookup: CDR1 DFQATT, CDR2 SNEGSKA (reference sequence). The CDR3 covers 15 residues. CDR3 sequence reads: CSARLGGSSGRPQHF. The CDR3 nucleotides read TGCAGTGCTAGATTGGGGGGCTCGTCCGGCAGGCCCCAGCATTTT.

This clonotype showed up many times. The chain couples TRBV7-6 to TRBJ2-7, with TRBD1 identical over 7 bases. Germline CDR1 and CDR2: SGHVS and FNYEAQ. The ends lost 4 bases at V and 4 bases at J; junction bases unmatched: 7. CDR3 length equals 14 residues. The chain's CDR3 is CASSSRDSPYEQYF. CDR3 nucleotides: TGTGCCAGCAGCTCCCGGGACAGTCCTTACGAGCAGTACTTC.